The clone carrying this T cell receptor (beta chain) appeared a single time. As yet, its antigen is unknown. The source of the sample is a study of Ad26.COV2.S vaccination and SARS-CoV-2 variants. Germline lookup yields CDR1 SQVTM and CDR2 ANQGSEA. This CDR3 region has 13 residues. Trimming cost V 4 bases and J 2 bases, with 11 bases left between them. This table comes from immunoSEQ multiplex PCR, and its TCRdb copy is limited to in-frame clones, with some not included. The sample lists some 350,000 clones; 92% were seen once. Overall study findings and caveats: With respect to non-spike TCR breadth, vaccine and placebo recipients were similar. Spike-specific responses of CD8+ and CD4+ T cells were reported to display substantial breadth after vaccination.

Source: peripheral blood, taken after recovery from COVID-19. The chain has TRBV29-1 and TRBJ2-5, with a weak D call TRBD1 (5 bases). This receptor was identified in a human donor who had recovered from COVID-19. The CDR3: CSVARGQQETQYF. The DNA of the CDR3 is TGCAGCGTTGCAAGGGGCCAGCAAGAGACCCAGTACTTC.